This T cell receptor beta chain was observed in a study of cytomegalovirus exposure and HLA in healthy donors. V lost 4 bases and J lost 5, with 3 bases in between. CDR3 length: 11 amino acids. Per the germline V gene, CDR1 is SGHTA and CDR2 is FQGNSA. The PCR was carried out with 60 Vbeta primers and 13 Jbeta primers. Some clones are missing from TCRdb's copy, which holds only in-frame ones; the method was immunoSEQ multiplex PCR. The data contain 150,000 to 200,000 clones, 75% to 80% of them singletons. Sequencing input: PBMCs. The TCR sequence derives from a man aged 45-65 years in good health and CMV-seropositive. This chain links TRBV7-2 with TRBJ2-1; D is unclear. CDR3 protein: CASSSDNEQFF. The CDR3 DNA follows: TGTGCCAGCAGCTCGGACAATGAGCAGTTCTTC.